The T cell receptor beta chain under discussion was sequenced for a study of blood T cells in healthy people across ages. The study's findings and limits: There was no known CMV status for donors, so expanded clonotype changes were possibly confounded. Estimates of diversity drawn from one million T cells were considered underestimates.

The V gene lost 6 bases and the J gene lost 6 bases, with 18 bases spanning the gap. The germline V gene has CDR1 DFQATT and CDR2 SNEGSKA (reference sequence). The CDR3 consists of 13 residues. Through a sample-barcoded 5' primer and a J-beta primer mix, a second PCR was run for about 7 to 12 cycles. With 12 random nucleotides, a template-switch adaptor tagged each individual cDNA molecule. TCRdb fed the 5' RACE reads into MiXCR, producing one record per CDR3 protein. The table lists more than 700,000 distinct CDR3 sequences, about 53% of them singletons, with approximately 40% in the top ten. A note on this clonotype: The antigen remains undetermined.

The sequence was obtained from a man at least 80 years old in good health. The chain employs TRBV20-1 and TRBJ2-7; D is possibly TRBD1 (5 bases). The sequenced sample was blood. The CDR3 DNA is TGCAGTGCAGGTCAGGGTGCCCTTGGCGAGCAGTACTTC. Its translation: CSAGQGALGEQYF.